A selection of T cell receptor beta chains follows, all from one sample in a study of cytomegalovirus exposure and HLA in healthy donors. The assay was immunoSEQ multiplex PCR, and TCRdb's table has in-frame clones only and misses some. The sample holds 100,000 to 150,000 clones. Source material: PBMCs. Receptor source: a woman in her thirties or forties in good health and CMV-seropositive. CDR3s include the opening cysteine and the closing phenylalanine or tryptophan. D genes are given only for firm matches.

V gene	D gene	J gene	CDR3 DNA	CDR3 protein
TRBV10-1	NA	TRBJ2-7	TGCGCCAGCAGTCTACGCGGAGACTACTACGAGCAGTACTTC	CASSLRGDYYEQYF
TRBV7-2	TRBD2	TRBJ2-5	TGTGCCAGCAGCTTTCTATCGGGAGGGCCAGAGACCCAGTACTTC	CASSFLSGGPETQYF
TRBV7-9	TRBD2	TRBJ2-5	TGTGCCAGCAGCTTAAGACTAGCGGGAGGACTAGAGACCCAGTACTTC	CASSLRLAGGLETQYF
TRBV2	NA	TRBJ2-5	TGTGCCAGCATGTGGACAGATCGAGAGACCCAGTACTTC	CASMWTDRETQYF
TRBV19	NA	TRBJ1-4	TGTGCCAGTAGTATTCCCTATGCCACAGGGAATGAAAAACTGTTTTTT	CASSIPYATGNEKLFF
TRBV11-2	TRBD1	TRBJ2-7	TGTGCCAGCAGCTTAAGAACGCTCGGACAGGGGGTCTCCTACGAGCAGTACTTC	CASSLRTLGQGVSYEQYF
TRBV7-6	TRBD1	TRBJ1-1	TGTGCCAGCTTAGGACAGGGGATCACTGAAGCTTTCTTT	CASLGQGITEAFF
TRBV4-1	NA	TRBJ2-7	TGCGCCAGCAGCTTCCGGGACTTCTCCTACGAGCAGTACTTC	CASSFRDFSYEQYF
TRBV19	TRBD2	TRBJ2-1	TGTGCCAGTAGTATCATTTTGGCGGGAGGGCCTTATGAGCAGTTCTTC	CASSIILAGGPYEQFF
TRBV6-5	TRBD1	TRBJ2-7	TGTGCCAGCAGTTCACTAGGGGGCGCGGACGAGCAGTACTTC	CASSSLGGADEQYF
TRBV7-9	TRBD2	TRBJ2-1	TGTGCCAGCAGCCCCACTAGCGGGATGACCTACAATGAGCAGTTCTTC	CASSPTSGMTYNEQFF
TRBV28	NA	TRBJ1-2	TGTGCCAGCAGTTTAAGTGGGACTCATGGCTACACCTTC	CASSLSGTHGYTF
TRBV14	NA	TRBJ2-2	TGTGCCAGCAGCCAAGTTTGGGCCAACACCGGGGAGCTGTTTTTT	CASSQVWANTGELFF
TRBV6-5	TRBD2	TRBJ2-1	TGTGCCAGCAGGCTAGCGGGCTACAATGAGCAGTTCTTC	CASRLAGYNEQFF
TRBV18	NA	TRBJ1-3	TGTGCCAGCTCACCACCGCCAGGCCGCTCTGGAAACACCATATATTTT	CASSPPPGRSGNTIYF
TRBV4-2	NA	TRBJ2-3	TGTGCCAGCAGCCAAGCGGGAGAGAATAGTGATACGCAGTATTTT	CASSQAGENSDTQYF
TRBV5-1	NA	TRBJ1-1	TGCGCCAGCAGCTTGCAGGGATCTAACACTGAAGCTTTCTTT	CASSLQGSNTEAFF
TRBV2	TRBD1	TRBJ1-3	TGTGCCAGCAGTGGGGACAGCTCTGGAAACACCATATATTTT	CASSGDSSGNTIYF
TRBV25-1	NA	TRBJ2-7	TGTGCCAGCAGTGGCCTACAGGGCTACGAGCAGTACTTC	CASSGLQGYEQYF
TRBV4-1	NA	TRBJ2-5	TGCGCCAGCACCGAAAGGGGGCAGGGAGGCGAGACCCAGTACTTC	CASTERGQGGETQYF
TRBV7-9	TRBD1	TRBJ2-7	TGTGCCAGCAGCTTAGGACAGGGGGCCCCCTACGAGCAGTACTTC	CASSLGQGAPYEQYF
TRBV5-1	TRBD1	TRBJ1-2	TGCGCCAGCAGCTTGGAGGGACAGGGGGCCGGGGACTATGGCTACACCTTC	CASSLEGQGAGDYGYTF
TRBV7-9	TRBD1	TRBJ2-7	TGTGCCCTTAGGACAGGGGGCATCTACGAGCAGTACTTC	CALRTGGIYEQYF
TRBV7-7	NA	TRBJ2-1	TGTGCCAGCAGCTTAGCGGCGGGGAACAATGAGCAGTTCTTC	CASSLAAGNNEQFF
TRBV2	NA	TRBJ1-5	TGTGCCAGCACGCGTGGTAGCGAAGGCAATCAGCCCCAGCATTTT	CASTRGSEGNQPQHF
TRBV5-1	TRBD2	TRBJ2-3	TGCGCCAGCAGCGGGACTAGCGGGATAGCCGGAGATACGCAGTATTTT	CASSGTSGIAGDTQYF
TRBV30	TRBD1	TRBJ2-7	TGTGCCTGGACTCCCCAAGGGACAGGTTTGGGGTACTTC	CAWTPQGTGLGYF
TRBV5-4	TRBD2	TRBJ2-3	TGTGCCAGCAGCTTGCGGGAGGGCACGGATACGCAGTATTTT	CASSLREGTDTQYF
TRBV5-1	NA	TRBJ1-3	TGCGCCAGCAGCTTGATGGAGAGTGGAAACACCATATATTTT	CASSLMESGNTIYF